The rows below give T cell receptor beta chains drawn from one sample of a study of blood T cell repertoires in COVID-19. Here immunoSEQ multiplex PCR was the method, and the copy in TCRdb shows in-frame clones only, minus some. This repertoire shows 100,000 to 150,000 clones, 75% to 85% found once; its top ten account for under 45%. Sequenced input: peripheral blood. These receptors were obtained from a man between 40 and 49 years old with active or convalescent COVID-19. CDR3s include the opening cysteine and the closing phenylalanine or tryptophan. Fields, in order: CDR3 protein, CDR3 DNA, D gene, clone size, V gene, J gene. D genes are given only for firm matches. Clone size, where shown, is once, few, many, or a class for clones that have expanded.

CDR3aa: CASSMSWDRETQYF
CDR3nt: TGTGCCAGCAGTATGAGTTGGGACAGAGAGACCCAGTACTTC
d_gene: TRBD1
abundance: NA
v_gene: TRBV6-2/TRBV6-3
j_gene: TRBJ2-5

CDR3aa: CASSPAGGSTDTQYF
CDR3nt: TGCGCCAGCAGTCCCGCGGGGGGTAGTACAGATACGCAGTATTTT
d_gene: TRBD2
abundance: once
v_gene: TRBV5-1
j_gene: TRBJ2-3

CDR3aa: CAWSGTPSTDTQYF
CDR3nt: TGTGCCTGGAGCGGGACACCAAGCACAGATACGCAGTATTTT
d_gene: NA
abundance: NA
v_gene: TRBV30
j_gene: TRBJ2-3

CDR3aa: CASGGTVPSTDTQYF
CDR3nt: TGTGCCAGCGGGGGGACAGTCCCGAGCACAGATACGCAGTATTTT
d_gene: NA
abundance: once
v_gene: TRBV28
j_gene: TRBJ2-3

CDR3aa: CASSNRQPGFYGYTF
CDR3nt: TGTGCCAGCAGCAATCGACAGCCAGGGTTCTATGGCTACACCTTC
d_gene: NA
abundance: once
v_gene: TRBV7-9
j_gene: TRBJ1-2

CDR3aa: CASRPRLAGVIRELFF
CDR3nt: TGTGCCAGCAGACCAAGACTAGCTGGCGTTATCCGGGAGCTGTTTTTT
d_gene: TRBD2
abundance: NA
v_gene: TRBV28
j_gene: TRBJ2-2

CDR3aa: CASSPLGAGTSEQFF
CDR3nt: TGTGCCAGCAGTCCCCTAGGAGCGGGGACCAGCGAGCAGTTCTTC
d_gene: TRBD2
abundance: NA
v_gene: TRBV28
j_gene: TRBJ2-1

CDR3aa: CASRQARGQGARTEAFF
CDR3nt: TGTGCCAGTAGGCAGGCACGGGGACAGGGGGCGAGGACTGAAGCTTTCTTT
d_gene: TRBD1
abundance: few
v_gene: TRBV19
j_gene: TRBJ1-1

CDR3aa: CASSEEGQGGSPLHF
CDR3nt: TGTGCCAGCAGTGAGGAGGGACAGGGGGGTTCACCCCTCCACTTT
d_gene: TRBD1
abundance: once
v_gene: TRBV2
j_gene: TRBJ1-6

CDR3aa: CASSATGDGYTF
CDR3nt: TGTGCCAGCAGCGCGACAGGGGATGGCTACACCTTC
d_gene: TRBD1
abundance: NA
v_gene: TRBV7-9
j_gene: TRBJ1-2